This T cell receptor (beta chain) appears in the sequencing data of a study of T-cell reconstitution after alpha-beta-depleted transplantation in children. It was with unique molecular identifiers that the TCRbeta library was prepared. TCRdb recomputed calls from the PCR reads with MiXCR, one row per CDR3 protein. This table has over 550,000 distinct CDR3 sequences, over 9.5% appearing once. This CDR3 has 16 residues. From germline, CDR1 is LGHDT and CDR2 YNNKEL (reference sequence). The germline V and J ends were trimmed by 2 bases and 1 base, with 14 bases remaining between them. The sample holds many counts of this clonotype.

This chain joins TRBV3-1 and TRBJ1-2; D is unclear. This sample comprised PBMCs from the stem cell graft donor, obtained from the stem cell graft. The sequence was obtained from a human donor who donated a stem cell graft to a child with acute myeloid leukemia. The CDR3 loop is CASSQSDDTGNYGYTF. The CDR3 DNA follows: TGTGCCAGCAGCCAAAGTGATGACACTGGTAACTATGGCTACACCTTC.